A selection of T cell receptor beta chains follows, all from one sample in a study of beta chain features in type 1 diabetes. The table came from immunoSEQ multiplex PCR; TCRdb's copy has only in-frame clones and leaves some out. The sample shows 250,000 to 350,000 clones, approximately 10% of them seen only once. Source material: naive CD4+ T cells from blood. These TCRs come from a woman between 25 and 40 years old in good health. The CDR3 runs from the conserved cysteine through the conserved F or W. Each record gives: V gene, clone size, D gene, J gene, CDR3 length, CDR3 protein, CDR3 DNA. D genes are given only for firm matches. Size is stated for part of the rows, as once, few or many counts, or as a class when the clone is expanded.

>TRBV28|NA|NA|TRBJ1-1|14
CASSLAGRDTEAFF
TGTGCCAGCAGTTTGGCAGGGAGGGACACTGAAGCTTTCTTT
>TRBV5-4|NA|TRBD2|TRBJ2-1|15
CASSPAGGAYNEQFF
TGTGCCAGCAGCCCAGCGGGAGGGGCCTACAATGAGCAGTTCTTC
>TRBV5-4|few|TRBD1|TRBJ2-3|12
CASSKGQGTQYF
TGTGCCAGCAGCAAGGGACAGGGAACGCAGTATTTT
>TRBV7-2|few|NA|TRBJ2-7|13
CASSLDSSREQYF
TGTGCCAGCAGCTTAGACTCGAGTCGCGAGCAGTACTTC
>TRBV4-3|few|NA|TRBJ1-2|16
CASSQDSPGGGYGYTF
TGCGCCAGCAGCCAAGATTCGCCGGGCGGCGGGTATGGCTACACCTTC
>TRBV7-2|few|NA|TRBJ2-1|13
CASSLSAGNEQFF
TGTGCCAGCAGCTTAAGCGCAGGGAATGAGCAGTTCTTC
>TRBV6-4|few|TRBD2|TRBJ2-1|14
CASRLAGGNNEQFF
TGTGCCAGCCGTCTAGCGGGAGGAAATAATGAGCAGTTCTTC
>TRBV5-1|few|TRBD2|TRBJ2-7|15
CASSFVGGSSYEQYF
TGCGCCAGCAGCTTTGTGGGAGGGAGCTCCTACGAGCAGTACTTC
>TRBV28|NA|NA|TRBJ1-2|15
CASSQGGEGSYGYTF
TGTGCCAGCAGCCAAGGAGGGGAAGGGTCCTATGGCTACACCTTC
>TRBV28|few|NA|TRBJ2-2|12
CASTTNTGELFF
TGTGCCAGCACCACGAACACCGGGGAGCTGTTTTTT
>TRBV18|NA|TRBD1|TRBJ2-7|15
CASSPLDRGPGEQYF
TGTGCCAGCTCACCCCTCGACAGGGGGCCTGGCGAGCAGTACTTC
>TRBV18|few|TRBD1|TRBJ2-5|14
CASSPATGMETQYF
TGTGCCAGCTCACCAGCGACAGGGATGGAGACCCAGTACTTC
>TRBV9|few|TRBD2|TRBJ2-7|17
CASSVGGSGSSSYEQYF
TGTGCCAGCAGCGTAGGTGGTAGCGGGAGTAGTTCCTACGAGCAGTACTTC
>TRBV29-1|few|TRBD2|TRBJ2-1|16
CSARSRASGGVNEQFF
TGCAGCGCCCGAAGTAGGGCTAGCGGAGGAGTCAATGAGCAGTTCTTC
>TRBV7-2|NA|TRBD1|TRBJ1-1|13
CASRGDRNTEAFF
TGTGCCAGCAGGGGGGACAGGAACACTGAAGCTTTCTTT
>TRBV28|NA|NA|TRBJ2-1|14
CASSFGSSYNEQFF
TGTGCCAGCAGTTTTGGCTCTTCCTACAATGAGCAGTTCTTC
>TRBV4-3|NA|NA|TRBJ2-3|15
CASSQDQLGSDTQYF
TGCGCCAGCAGCCAAGACCAGCTAGGCTCAGATACGCAGTATTTT
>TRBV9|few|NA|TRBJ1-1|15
CASSVAGGVNTEAFF
TGTGCCAGCAGCGTAGCTGGGGGGGTGAACACTGAAGCTTTCTTT
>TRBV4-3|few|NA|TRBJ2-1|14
CASSVGTTYNEQFF
TGCGCCAGCAGCGTAGGGACAACCTACAATGAGCAGTTCTTC
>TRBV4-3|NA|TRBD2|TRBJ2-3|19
CASSQDRASGNLGTDTQYF
TGCGCCAGCAGCCAAGACAGGGCTAGCGGAAACCTCGGCACAGATACGCAGTATTTT
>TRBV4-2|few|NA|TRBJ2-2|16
CASSQEWRGNTGELFF
TGTGCCAGCAGCCAAGAGTGGCGAGGGAACACCGGGGAGCTGTTTTTT
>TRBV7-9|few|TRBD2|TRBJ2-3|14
CASSPAGLTDTQYF
TGTGCCAGCAGCCCAGCGGGACTCACAGATACGCAGTATTTT
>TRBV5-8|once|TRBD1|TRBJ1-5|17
CASRATGTGSSNQPQHF
TGTGCCAGCAGGGCTACCGGGACAGGGAGTAGCAATCAGCCCCAGCATTTT
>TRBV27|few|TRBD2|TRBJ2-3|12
CASSPLADTQYF
TGTGCCAGCAGTCCACTAGCGGATACGCAGTATTTT